This entry lists 22 T cell receptor beta chains sequenced from one sample in a study of cytomegalovirus exposure and HLA in healthy donors. The PCR made use of 60 Vbeta and 13 Jbeta primers. Generated by immunoSEQ multiplex PCR, the TCRdb table keeps only in-frame clones and is missing some. This specimen shows tens of thousands of clones; the ten leading clones hold more than 0.45%. Sequenced input: PBMCs. The source of these receptors is a man aged 45-65 years in good health and CMV-seronegative.

The chain carries TRBV9 and TRBJ2-1, with D possibly TRBD1 on 8 matching bases. The CDR3 spans 17 residues. V lost 1 base and J 6 bases, leaving 20 bases between the germline ends. CDR1 is SGDLS, CDR2 YYNGEE, per germline. CDR3 bases: TGTGCCAGCAGCGTAAGTAGGGGGGGACAGGCTTCCAATGAGCAGTTCTTC. It yields the protein CASSVSRGGQASNEQFF.

The CDR3 loop is CAWETGNNIQYF. In DNA, the CDR3 is TGTGCCTGGGAGACAGGGAACAACATTCAGTACTTC. The V call is TRBV30, the J call TRBJ2-4; 7 bases match TRBD1. This CDR3 region has 12 residues. J lost 7 bases, V lost 5 bases, and 5 bases had no gene match. CDR1 GTSNPN and CDR2 SVGIG come from the germline V gene (reference sequence).

This sequence joins TRBV7-2 and TRBJ1-3, with D possibly TRBD1 on 5 matching bases. With 2 bases removed from V and 0 bases from J, the gap between germline ends came to 11 bases. The CDR3 loop spans 16 amino acids. Germline V gene sequence: CDR1 SGHTA, CDR2 FQGNSA. Here the CDR3 DNA reads TGTGCCAGCAGCTTATTAGGGGTGAGCTCTGGAAACACCATATATTTT. Amino acid sequence: CASSLLGVSSGNTIYF.

The chain employs TRBV2 and TRBJ1-4, with 12 nucleotides matching TRBD1. The germline V gene has CDR1 SNHLY and CDR2 FYNNEI. The V segment lost 5 bases and the J segment 3 bases; nucleotides outside the gene matches: 4. This CDR3 comprises 16 residues. In DNA, the CDR3 is TGTGCCAGCAGTCCAGGGACAGGGGGCTCTAATGAAAAACTGTTTTTT. Amino acid sequence: CASSPGTGGSNEKLFF.

This chain joins TRBV15 and TRBJ1-2, with 8 bases that match TRBD1. Germline CDR1 reads LNHNV; CDR2 reads YYDKDF (reference sequence). Unmatched junction bases numbered 10, after V lost 4 bases and J lost 9 bases. CDR3 size: 14 residues. CDR3 region: CATSKGQGGRSYTF. CDR3 DNA: TGTGCCACCAGCAAAGGACAGGGCGGGAGAAGCTACACCTTC.

The chain couples TRBV4-1 to TRBJ2-7; 7 bases match TRBD1. This CDR3 is built from 14 residues. CDR1 is MGHRA, CDR2 YSYEKL, per germline. V dropped 4 bases and J dropped 0; count of bases not matched to a gene: 3. The DNA of the CDR3 is TGCGCCAGCAGCCTAGGGGACAGCTCCTACGAGCAGTACTTC. It specifies CASSLGDSSYEQYF.

This chain links TRBV7-9 with TRBJ1-5; D not certain. V lost 1 base and J lost 3, with 7 bases in between. This CDR3 comprises 14 residues. Germline V CDR1 and CDR2: SEHNR, FQNEAQ (reference sequence). CDR3 residues: CASSLGSLNQPQHF. The CDR3 region has the DNA TGTGCCAGCAGCTTAGGCAGTCTCAATCAGCCCCAGCATTTT.

The chain employs TRBV6-5 and TRBJ1-5, with 8 bases identical to TRBD1. Unmatched junction bases numbered 8, after V lost 0 bases and J lost 7 bases. Germline CDR1 MNHEY, CDR2 SVGAGI. This CDR3 region has 16 residues. CDR3 coding DNA: TGTGCCAGCAGTTACTCGAGCCAGGGGGCTCGGCAGCCCCAGCATTTT. Translation gives CASSYSSQGARQPQHF.

The rearrangement joins TRBV4-3 to TRBJ1-2; maybe TRBD1 (5 bases). Germline assignment: CDR1 LGHNA and CDR2 YSLEER. V lost 0 bases to trimming and J lost 4 bases, with 15 bases between them. CDR3 length: 16 residues. The CDR3 DNA is TGCGCCAGCAGCCAAGAAAGGGGAAGGGTATCCTATGGCTACACCTTC. Its translation is CASSQERGRVSYGYTF.

On this clone itself: One junction end does not reproduce the germline sequence, and a read error may be involved. This chain joins TRBV6-6 and TRBJ2-7, with 9 positions matching TRBD2. There are 13 residues in the CDR3. CDR1 is MNHNY and CDR2 is SVGAGI in the germline V gene (reference sequence). CDR3 nucleotides: TGTGCCAGCAGTTATATGGTAGCGGGGGATCGGGACTTC. This gives the protein CASSYMVAGDRDF.

The J gene is TRBJ1-4, the V gene TRBV5-1; maybe TRBD1 (5 bases). Deletions cut 3 bases from V and 8 bases from J, with 17 bases between. The CDR3 runs to 15 residues. CDR1 and CDR2 (germline): SGHRS, YFSETQ. The CDR3 DNA follows: TGCGCCAGCAGCTCATCCGGGACTGGGAACGAAAAACTGTTTTTT. Translation gives CASSSSGTGNEKLFF.

This sequence joins TRBV4-1 and TRBJ2-4; 10 bases map to TRBD1. J gave up 1 base and V 4 bases, and 7 bases lay outside the gene matches. This CDR3 has 17 amino acids. Germline CDR1 reads MGHRA; CDR2 reads YSYEKL. The CDR3 sequence: CASSPRQGASAKNIQYF. CDR3 DNA: TGCGCCAGCAGCCCTAGACAGGGGGCTTCGGCCAAAAACATTCAGTACTTC.

The chain employs TRBV7-2 and TRBJ2-7; a weak D match, TRBD2 (5 bases). V shed 5 bases and J shed 5 bases, with 16 bases lying between them. The CDR3 runs to 14 residues. The germline CDR1 and CDR2 sequences are SGHTA and FQGNSA. The CDR3 spells CASSPGIHSDEQYF. CDR3 sequence (DNA): TGTGCCAGCAGCCCGGGAATACACAGCGACGAGCAGTACTTC.

The chain links TRBV6-5 to TRBJ1-2, with 8 bases lining up with TRBD1. Trimming removed 7 bases from V and 4 bases from J; junction bases left unmatched: 8. Germline CDR1 reads MNHEY; CDR2 reads SVGAGI. The CDR3 contains 14 residues. The CDR3 is CASTVKTGVYGYTF. DNA for the CDR3: TGTGCCAGCACAGTGAAGACAGGGGTCTATGGCTACACCTTC.

The CDR3 loop reads CASAVERVRGEQYF. Here the CDR3 DNA reads TGTGCCAGCGCCGTCGAAAGGGTTAGGGGCGAGCAGTACTTC. The chain joins TRBV6-1 to TRBJ2-5; D is possibly TRBD1 (5 bases). The end of the DNA aligns better with TRBJ2-7, so the J call may be wrong. Germline CDR1 reads MNHNS; CDR2 reads SASEGT. The CDR3 loop spans 14 amino acids.

Turning to this clone: Without the conserved terminal phenylalanine or tryptophan, this CDR3 likely stems from a read error. The limits of the CDR3 on the DNA are not certain, so only TCRdb's listed CDR3 is given. V gene TRBV20-1 combines with J gene TRBJ1-1; the table assigns TRBD1, which was not confirmed against the DNA. Germline lookup yields CDR1 DFQATT and CDR2 SNEGSKA (reference sequence). The CDR3 spans 11 amino acids, including both terminal residues. The CDR3: CSALGTGGAKI.

The chain recombines TRBV5-1 with TRBJ2-3, with D possibly TRBD1 on 6 matching bases. The germline CDR1 and CDR2 sequences are SGHRS and YFSETQ. This CDR3 comprises 15 residues. The germline V and J ends were trimmed by 0 bases and 3 bases, with 11 bases remaining between them. This CDR3 reads CASSLGIQGTDTQYF. The CDR3 coding sequence is TGCGCCAGCAGCTTGGGTATACAGGGAACAGATACGCAGTATTTT.

The chain uses TRBV19 and TRBJ2-4; 11 bases align to TRBD1. CDR1 LNHDA and CDR2 SQIVND come from the germline V gene (reference sequence). The J segment lost 9 bases and the V segment lost 7 bases, leaving 11 bases of the junction unmatched. CDR3 length: 15 amino acids. The CDR3 region is CASTPSRTGGSIQYF. Written as DNA, the CDR3 is TGTGCCAGTACCCCCTCCAGGACAGGGGGCAGCATTCAGTACTTC.

V is TRBV4-3 and J is TRBJ2-2, with 7 nucleotides matching TRBD1. The CDR3 consists of 18 residues. Germline-derived CDR1 and CDR2 are LGHNA and YSLEER. V lost 3 bases and J lost 0; bases outside the gene matches: 10. Here the CDR3 reads CASSQSVPTGTNTGELFF. The CDR3 nucleotides read TGCGCCAGCAGCCAGAGCGTACCGACAGGGACGAACACCGGGGAGCTGTTTTTT.

The chain is built from TRBV6-1 and TRBJ2-7, with D perhaps matching TRBD2 (6 bases). The ends were cut back, 11 bases at V and 4 bases at J, with 15 bases in the middle. The CDR3 is 12 amino acids. Germline V gives CDR1 MNHNS, CDR2 SASEGT. The CDR3 DNA reads as TGTGCCGGAGGGCGGGATGAATACGAGCAGTACTTC. Amino acids: CAGGRDEYEQYF.

This chain joins TRBV28 and TRBJ2-5; D is possibly TRBD1 (6 bases). Trimming took off 6 bases at V and 0 bases at J, with 14 bases between the two ends. This CDR3 region has 15 residues. Germline V gene sequence: CDR1 MDHEN, CDR2 SYDVKM. The CDR3 sequence is CASRTHQGYQETQYF. In nucleotides, the CDR3 is TGTGCCAGCAGGACTCACCAGGGGTACCAAGAGACCCAGTACTTC.

In the case of this clone: The sample carries other DNA sequences with the same CDR3. The V call is TRBV18, the J call TRBJ1-1, with D possibly TRBD1 on 5 matching bases. The germline V and J ends were trimmed by 3 bases and 4 bases, with 12 bases remaining between them. The CDR3 contains 14 residues. Germline V gene data show CDR1 as KGHSH and CDR2 as LQKENI. The chain's CDR3 is CASSPASGGTEAFF. The CDR3, as DNA: TGTGCCAGCTCACCTGCGTCCGGGGGCACTGAAGCTTTCTTT.